This entry features one T cell receptor beta chain sequence. Its antigen is unknown. Qualities for individual bases were not recorded, and no much larger clone is one base off. Including the terminal cysteine and phenylalanine, the CDR3 comprises 15 residues. Left in the record is the CDR3 DNA by itself, 45 bases read in frame from the first base. CDR1 is given as ENHRY and CDR2 as SYGVKD, both from the germline V gene. Cut back by 5 bases and 5 bases, the V and J ends lie 18 bases apart. The data were taken from a study of patients and donors after allogeneic stem cell transplantation (TCRdb year 2020). The library was made by RT-PCR. The listed sequencing device is NextSeq 550. TCRdb redid the processing of the public reads, applying fastp at Q25 and MiXCR, and retained in-frame beta chains. Under each unique CDR3 protein, matching rows form one entry showing the most common genes and DNA. The sample data list roughly 41,000 distinct CDR3 sequences, and roughly 29% of these were observed just once. About two thirds of the sample comes from the top ten.

The V gene is TRBV10-3 and the J gene is TRBJ1-2; TRBD1 could be the D gene, as 6 bases match. Material for sequencing was blood, either unsorted or a sorted T cell fraction (not recorded which). This receptor was obtained from a human donor who was either an allogeneic HSCT recipient or a stem cell or donor lymphocyte infusion donor (not recorded which). It is not recorded whose cells these are; they may come from a transplant donor. The DNA is TGTGCCATCAGTTTTTCGGGCAGGGGAACTTATGGCTACACCTTC. Translated, this is CAISFSGRGTYGYTF.